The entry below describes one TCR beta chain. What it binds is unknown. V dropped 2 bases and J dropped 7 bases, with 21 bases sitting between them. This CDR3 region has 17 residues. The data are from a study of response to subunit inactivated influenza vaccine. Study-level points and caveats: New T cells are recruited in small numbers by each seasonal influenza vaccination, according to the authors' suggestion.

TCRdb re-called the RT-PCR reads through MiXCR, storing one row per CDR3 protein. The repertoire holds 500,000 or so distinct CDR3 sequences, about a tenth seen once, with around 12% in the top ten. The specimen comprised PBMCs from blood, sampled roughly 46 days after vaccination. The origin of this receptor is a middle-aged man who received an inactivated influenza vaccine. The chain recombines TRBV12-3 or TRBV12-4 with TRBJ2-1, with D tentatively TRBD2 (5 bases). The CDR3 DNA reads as TGTGCCAGCAGTTTAAAAAAAGCGGAGCCCCCAAAGAATGAGCAGTTCTTC. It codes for CASSLKKAEPPKNEQFF.